This T cell receptor (beta chain) derives from a study of blood T cell repertoires in COVID-19. The V end lost 1 base, the J end lost 0 bases, and 10 bases lay between the germline ends. CDR1 and CDR2 (germline): SGHTA, FQGTGA. There are 15 residues in the CDR3. Authors' data handling: From reference gene primer amplification, estimates of nucleated cell counts were derived. Here immunoSEQ multiplex PCR was the method, and the copy in TCRdb shows in-frame clones only, minus some. That table furnishes V, J and clone size, whereas the DNA furnished D and trimming. The profile shows more than 300,000 clones, 70% to 90% of them singletons.

The receptor was isolated from a woman aged 25 to 39 with COVID-19, enrolled during active disease. The specimen sequenced was peripheral blood. The chain links TRBV7-3 to TRBJ2-7; D may be TRBD2 (5 bases). The CDR3 DNA is TGTGCCAGCAGCTTAAGGCTAGGGAGCTCCTACGAGCAGTACTTC. Amino acids: CASSLRLGSSYEQYF.